The 22 T cell receptor beta chains reported below all come from one sample, sequenced in a study of OX40 agonist ivuxolimab in advanced cancers. The protocol was immunoSEQ multiplex PCR, while the TCRdb copy is restricted to in-frame clones and leaves out a portion. The sample consists of roughly 67,000 clones, roughly four fifths of them appearing once. The source was CD4+ or CD8+ T cells sorted from blood, collected in a trial of the OX40 agonist ivuxolimab. Receptors were obtained from an adult with an advanced solid tumor such as melanoma, head and neck, liver or kidney cancer.

The V and J genes are TRBV19 and TRBJ2-3; possible D gene TRBD2, 7 bases. Trimming removed 2 bases from V and 6 bases from J, with 21 bases in between. The germline CDR1 and CDR2 sequences are LNHDA and SQIVND (reference sequence). The CDR3 covers 17 residues. The CDR3 nucleotides read TGTGCCAGTAGTATACGGGGGCCCAGCGGGGCGGTGGATACGCAGTATTTT. As protein: CASSIRGPSGAVDTQYF. Together with reference TRBV19 and TRBJ2-3, the CDR3 gives the full variable domain: DGGITQSPKYLFRKEGQNVTLSCEQNLNHDAMYWYRQDPGQGLRLIYYSQIVNDFQKGDIAEGYSVSREKKESFPLTVTSAQKNPTAFYLCASSIRGPSGAVDTQYFGPGTRLTVL.

This chain connects TRBV5-4 to TRBJ1-1, with D unclear. V was cut by 6 bases and J by 0 bases, with 3 bases left in between. The length of the CDR3 is 11 residues. Germline V gives CDR1 SGHNT, CDR2 YYREEE (reference sequence). CDR3 residues: CASMMNTEAFF. The CDR3, as DNA: TGTGCCAGCATGATGAACACTGAAGCTTTCTTT.

This chain connects TRBV7-9 to TRBJ1-2; D remains ambiguous. CDR1 SEHNR and CDR2 FQNEAQ come from the germline V gene (reference sequence). Trimming left V 1 base short and J 1 base short, with 4 bases between. This CDR3 is built from 13 residues. CDR3 loop: CASSLVGNYGYTF. The CDR3 region has the DNA TGTGCCAGCAGCTTAGTGGGTAACTATGGCTACACCTTC.

Here the CDR3 reads CASKQGGNQPQHF. The CDR3 DNA reads TGTGCCAGCAAACAGGGAGGCAATCAGCCCCAGCATTTT. V and J are TRBV28 and TRBJ1-5, with D possibly being TRBD1 (6 bases). Germline V gene data show CDR1 as MDHEN and CDR2 as SYDVKM. CDR3 length: 13 amino acids. Trimming removed 7 bases from V and 2 bases from J, with 9 bases in between.

This sequence joins TRBV6-1 and TRBJ2-7; 8 bases fit TRBD1. With V trimmed by 2 bases and J by 0 bases, 3 bases remained unmatched. This CDR3 region has 15 residues. CDR1 is MNHNS and CDR2 is SASEGT in the germline V gene. The CDR3 bases are TGTGCCAGCAGTGAACGACAGGGGCCCTCCTACGAGCAGTACGTC. Translating gives CASSERQGPSYEQYV.

J is TRBJ2-2 and V is TRBV5-4; D gene ambiguous. Per germline, CDR1 SGHNT and CDR2 YYREEE (reference sequence). The CDR3 is 16 amino acids. V shed 0 bases and J shed 0 bases, with 9 bases lying between them. DNA for the CDR3: TGTGCCAGCAGCTTGGCACTTTCCGCGAACACCGGGGAGCTGTTTTTT. Encoded protein: CASSLALSANTGELFF.

This clone was detected a few times. V gene TRBV19 combines with J gene TRBJ2-1; D possibly corresponds to TRBD1 (5 bases). Trimming removed 3 bases at V and 11 bases at J, with 17 bases between. CDR3 length equals 14 residues. The V gene's germline CDR1 is LNHDA and CDR2 SQIVND (reference sequence). DNA for the CDR3: TGTGCCAGTAGTATCTCCAGGGTTCCCGCTCAGCAGTTCTTC. As protein: CASSISRVPAQQFF.

The chain recombines TRBV6-5 with TRBJ1-4; tentative D call: TRBD1 (5 bases). The CDR3 consists of 15 residues. Trimming removed 8 bases from V and 7 bases from J, with 20 bases in between. The germline gives CDR1 MNHEY, CDR2 SVGAGI. The CDR3 coding sequence is TGTGCCAGCCGAACCTTCCGGGACCCGAGTGAAAAACTGTTTTTT. Its protein product is CASRTFRDPSEKLFF.

The chain recombines TRBV4-1 with TRBJ1-5, with 8 bases that match TRBD1. CDR3 size: 14 residues. V gave up 3 bases and J gave up 6 bases; unmatched junction bases: 4. Germline values: CDR1 MGHRA, CDR2 YSYEKL. As DNA, the CDR3 is TGCGCCAGCAGCCAGGACAGGGCAAGTCAGCCCCAGCATTTT. Translated, it gives CASSQDRASQPQHF.

This chain uses TRBV27 with TRBJ2-1, with 8 bases identical to TRBD2. The J segment lost 4 bases and the V segment lost 5 bases, leaving 7 bases of the junction unmatched. Germline CDR1 MNHEY, CDR2 SMNVEV (reference sequence). The CDR3 totals 15 residues. In nucleotides, the CDR3 is TGTGCCAGCAGTCCGAGCGGGAGTCGGTACAATGAGCAGTTCTTC. Translated: CASSPSGSRYNEQFF.

The chain combines TRBV4-1 with TRBJ2-3; tentative D call: TRBD1 (6 bases). Per the germline V gene, CDR1 is MGHRA and CDR2 is YSYEKL. V shed 0 bases and J shed 2 bases, with 9 bases lying between them. This CDR3 contains 15 residues. CDR3: CASSQEQGYTDTQYF. CDR3 DNA sequence: TGCGCCAGCAGCCAAGAACAGGGCTACACAGATACGCAGTATTTT.

J is TRBJ2-1 and V is TRBV6-1; 10 bases line up with TRBD2. This CDR3 is 15 amino acids long. Germline-derived CDR1 and CDR2 are MNHNS and SASEGT. V was pared by 5 bases and J by 8 bases, with 9 bases of the junction left unmatched. CDR3 sequence (DNA): TGTGCCAGCAGTTTGAGCGGGGGGGAAGTATATGAGCAGTTCTTC. As protein: CASSLSGGEVYEQFF.

The V call is TRBV10-2, the J call TRBJ2-1; tentative D call: TRBD2 (5 bases). Germline CDR1 and CDR2: WSHSY and SAAADI. V was trimmed by 3 bases and J by 3 bases, leaving 6 bases between them. The CDR3 is 13 amino acids. The CDR3 region has the DNA TGCGCCAGCAGTGACGGGGTCTACAATGAGCAGTTCTTC. Translation gives CASSDGVYNEQFF.

A few counts support this clone. The chain has TRBV4-2 and TRBJ2-6; D is uncertain. There are 15 residues in the CDR3. Germline V gives CDR1 LGHNA, CDR2 YNFKEQ. Between the trimmed V and J ends, which lost 1 base and 1 base, there was a span of 5 bases. The CDR3 is CASSQGESGANVLTF. CDR3 sequence (DNA): TGTGCCAGCAGCCAAGGCGAATCTGGGGCCAACGTCCTGACTTTC.

In its sample, this clone was seen a few times. The same CDR3 can be traced to other DNA sequences in this sample. The chain couples TRBV13 to TRBJ2-6; the D is unclear. The CDR3 consists of 14 residues. Trimming took off 3 bases at V and 2 bases at J, with 5 bases between the two ends. CDR1 is PRHDT and CDR2 is FYEKMQ in the germline V gene (reference sequence). CDR3 sequence: CASSFSAGANVLTF. CDR3 bases: TGTGCCAGCAGCTTCTCAGCTGGGGCCAACGTCCTGACTTTC.

The V call is TRBV5-1, the J call TRBJ2-3; weak D call: TRBD2 (5 bases). Germline V gene data show CDR1 as SGHRS and CDR2 as YFSETQ. The CDR3 loop spans 15 amino acids. The V and J ends lost 2 bases and 2 bases respectively, with 12 bases between them. The CDR3 region is CASSFAGRTTDTQYF. For the CDR3, the DNA is TGCGCCAGCAGCTTCGCGGGCAGGACCACAGATACGCAGTATTTT.

This chain connects TRBV20-1 to TRBJ1-2; D is uncertain. The CDR3 has 11 amino acids. Germline CDR1 and CDR2: DFQATT and SNEGSKA (reference sequence). With 7 bases removed from V and 6 bases from J, the gap between germline ends came to 12 bases. The CDR3 DNA reads as TGCAGTGGGTTGGGGATCCATGGCTACACCTTC. Its protein is CSGLGIHGYTF.

In its sample, this clone was seen a few times. The V call is TRBV28, the J call TRBJ2-1; 10 nucleotides agree with TRBD2. The CDR3 runs to 20 residues. Losses at the gene ends were 5 bases for V and 0 bases for J; bases not matched to a gene: 16. Germline loops: CDR1 MDHEN, CDR2 SYDVKM. The CDR3 DNA follows: TGTGCCAGCAGTCCTCCCCTTGGGCTAGCGGGAGCCCACTCCTACAATGAGCAGTTCTTC. Its protein product is CASSPPLGLAGAHSYNEQFF.

This chain uses TRBV28 with TRBJ2-7, with TRBD1 as a possible D gene (6 bases). The V end was cut by 10 bases, the J end by 7 bases, with 17 bases between. Germline V gives CDR1 MDHEN, CDR2 SYDVKM. CDR3 length equals 12 residues. CDR3 region: CATSGTRYEQYV. CDR3 bases: TGTGCCACCTCCGGGACAAGATATGAGCAGTACGTC.

The chain recombines TRBV7-2 with TRBJ2-7; D gene uncertain. V lost 5 bases and J 4 bases, leaving 12 bases between the germline ends. Looked up from germline, CDR1 is SGHTA and CDR2 is FQGNSA. The CDR3 spans 13 residues. The CDR3, as DNA: TGTGCCAGCAGCCAGGATGGTTTTTACGAGCAGTACTTC. Amino acids: CASSQDGFYEQYF.

The chain joins TRBV27 to TRBJ1-2; D might be TRBD1 (5 bases). V was clipped by 2 bases and J by 6 bases, with 16 bases between them. The CDR3 is 15 amino acids. The germline CDR1 and CDR2 sequences are MNHEY and SMNVEV (reference sequence). The CDR3 region is CASSLNGAGTHGYTF. CDR3 coding DNA: TGTGCCAGCAGTTTAAACGGCGCAGGGACGCATGGCTACACCTTC.

The J gene is TRBJ2-3, the V gene TRBV20-1; 7 positions match TRBD2. The CDR3 is 10 residues long. J gave up 9 bases and V 6 bases, and 3 bases lay outside the gene matches. Per germline, CDR1 DFQATT and CDR2 SNEGSKA (reference sequence). CDR3 amino acids: CSAETSTQYF. CDR3 nucleotides: TGCAGTGCAGAGACTAGCACGCAGTATTTT.